The next 18 T cell receptor beta chains were all read from a single sample in a study of cytomegalovirus exposure and HLA in healthy donors. The PCR made use of 60 Vbeta and 13 Jbeta primers. Sequencing was performed with immunoSEQ multiplex PCR; in TCRdb, only in-frame clones are kept and a portion is missing. Of 65,000 to 85,000 clones in the sample, 75% to 90% were seen once. Sequenced input: PBMCs. These receptors were obtained from a woman aged 30 to 39 in good health and CMV-seronegative.

This clone was counted between two and nine times. The chain combines TRBV7-9 with TRBJ1-2; D possibly corresponds to TRBD1 (6 bases). CDR1 is SEHNR, CDR2 FQNEAQ, per germline (reference sequence). The CDR3 runs to 16 residues. Trimming left V 5 bases short and J 4 bases short, with 20 bases between. This chain's CDR3 is CASSQQGNREAYGYTF. CDR3 DNA: TGTGCCAGCAGCCAACAGGGAAATAGAGAGGCCTATGGCTACACCTTC.

The chain links TRBV19 to TRBJ2-7; TRBD2 agrees at 10 bases. The V and J ends lost 3 bases and 7 bases, in that order; junction bases with no gene match: 9. CDR1 is LNHDA and CDR2 is SQIVND in the germline V gene (reference sequence). This CDR3 spans 15 amino acids. The CDR3 region has the DNA TGTGCCAGTAGTATCGGGCTAGCGGGAGCGGGGGAGCAGTACTTC. The encoded protein is CASSIGLAGAGEQYF.

In its sample, this clone was seen a few times. The rearrangement links TRBV6-4 to TRBJ2-5, with 11 bases that match TRBD1. Germline V gene data show CDR1 as MRHNA and CDR2 as SNTAGT. The CDR3 covers 15 residues. The V segment lost 6 bases and the J segment 2 bases; nucleotides outside the gene matches: 5. The CDR3 nucleotides read TGTGCCAGCAGCCCTGGGACAGGGGGACAAGAGACCCAGTACTTC. It specifies CASSPGTGGQETQYF.

This chain links TRBV29-1 with TRBJ2-6; tentative D call: TRBD1 (5 bases). CDR3 size: 14 residues. Per the germline V gene, CDR1 is SQVTM and CDR2 is ANQGSEA. V shed 3 bases and J shed 2 bases, with 8 bases lying between them. For the CDR3, the DNA is TGCAGCGTTGACAGGGAAACTGGGGCCAACGTCCTGACTTTC. It yields the protein CSVDRETGANVLTF.

The chain is built from TRBV6-5 and TRBJ2-2, with 8 bases matching TRBD1. Looked up from germline, CDR1 is MNHEY and CDR2 is SVGAGI. This CDR3 spans 13 amino acids. After removal of 6 bases from V and 5 bases from J, the junction contained 2 bases not matched to a gene. CDR3 loop: CASSRGRTGELFF. The CDR3, as DNA: TGTGCCAGCAGCAGGGGGCGGACCGGGGAGCTGTTTTTT.

The V gene is TRBV6-5, the J gene TRBJ1-5; 11 bases match TRBD1. Germline lookup yields CDR1 MNHEY and CDR2 SVGAGI. The CDR3 loop spans 15 amino acids. V was pared by 6 bases and J by 6 bases, with 7 bases of the junction left unmatched. CDR3 sequence: CASSPGQGAVQPQHF. CDR3 coding DNA: TGTGCCAGCAGCCCAGGACAGGGGGCCGTTCAGCCCCAGCATTTT.

A few counts support this clone. V usage is TRBV5-1 and J usage is TRBJ1-1; D unresolved. Deletions cut 0 bases from V and 4 bases from J, with 13 bases between. There are 15 residues in the CDR3. From germline, CDR1 is SGHRS and CDR2 YFSETQ. CDR3 DNA sequence: TGCGCCAGCAGCTTGGCCGTGGACTGGGGCACTGAAGCTTTCTTT. Residues: CASSLAVDWGTEAFF.

This clone was seen a handful of times. The chain uses TRBV6-1 and TRBJ1-5; 11 bases align to TRBD1. CDR1 MNHNS and CDR2 SASEGT come from the germline V gene. Unmatched junction bases numbered 5, after V lost 4 bases and J lost 3 bases. The CDR3 runs to 16 residues. In nucleotides, the CDR3 is TGTGCCAGCAGTGGGACAGGGGGCTGGAACAATCAGCCCCAGCATTTT. Translating gives CASSGTGGWNNQPQHF.

The rearrangement joins TRBV7-8 to TRBJ2-1; 8 bases fit TRBD1. The ends lost 4 bases at V and 3 bases at J; junction bases unmatched: 8. Germline V lookup: CDR1 SGHVS, CDR2 FQNEAQ. This CDR3 contains 16 residues. The DNA for the CDR3 is TGTGCCAGCAGCTCGGACAGGGTCTCTTACTACAATGAGCAGTTCTTC. The encoded protein is CASSSDRVSYYNEQFF.

V and J are TRBV5-1 and TRBJ2-1; D not resolved. V was pared by 1 base and J by 3 bases, with 5 bases between. CDR3 length: 13 amino acids. Germline V gives CDR1 SGHRS, CDR2 YFSETQ. The DNA of the CDR3 is TGCGCCAGCAGCTTGTCAGACTACAATGAGCAGTTCTTC. It specifies CASSLSDYNEQFF.

The chain has TRBV19 and TRBJ1-2, with D uncertain. Germline V gene sequence: CDR1 LNHDA, CDR2 SQIVND (reference sequence). The CDR3 is made up of 14 amino acids. V lost 5 bases and J lost 3, with 13 bases in between. CDR3 sequence: CASSPGFRDYGYTF. The CDR3 DNA is TGTGCCAGTAGTCCCGGATTTCGGGACTATGGCTACACCTTC.

The chain carries TRBV5-1 and TRBJ1-3; TRBD1 matches at 7 bases. Trimming cost V 3 bases and J 0 bases; bases outside gene matches: 3. The germline V gene has CDR1 SGHRS and CDR2 YFSETQ. The CDR3 loop spans 15 amino acids. In DNA form, the CDR3 reads TGCGCCAGCAGCTCGGGACAGAGCTCTGGAAACACCATATATTTT. Residues: CASSSGQSSGNTIYF.

This chain uses TRBV6-1 with TRBJ1-1; TRBD1 aligns across 8 bases. The V gene's germline CDR1 is MNHNS and CDR2 SASEGT. V dropped 6 bases and J dropped 4; count of bases not matched to a gene: 4. The CDR3 runs 13 residues. The CDR3 coding sequence is TGTGCCAGCAGGGACAGGGAGAGCACTGAAGCTTTCTTT. Protein sequence: CASRDRESTEAFF.

Only one count was recorded for this clone. The CDR3 DNA follows: TGTGCCAGCAGTGTTACTAGCGGGAGGGCCTGGAATGAGCAGTTCTTC. This translates into CASSVTSGRAWNEQFF. This chain connects TRBV27 to TRBJ2-1, with 13 bases identical to TRBD2. The J segment lost 7 bases and the V segment lost 5 bases, leaving 8 bases of the junction unmatched. There are 16 residues in the CDR3. CDR1 is MNHEY and CDR2 is SMNVEV in the germline V gene (reference sequence).

The chain has TRBV11-2 and TRBJ1-2; D is ambiguous. The V gene's germline CDR1 is SGHAT and CDR2 FQNNGV. The CDR3 has 12 residues. V was trimmed by 3 bases and J by 7 bases, leaving 9 bases between them. The CDR3, as DNA: TGTGCCAGCAGCTTTTCGAGGGCTGGCTACACCTTC. It translates to CASSFSRAGYTF. Full variable domain (remainder filled in from reference TRBV11-2 and TRBJ1-2): EAGVAQSPRYKIIEKRQSVAFWCNPISGHATLYWYQQILGQGPKLLIQFQNNGVVDDSQLPKDRFSAERLKGVDSTLKIQPAKLEDSAVYLCASSFSRAGYTFGSGTRLTVV.

J is TRBJ2-2 and V is TRBV19; D is possibly TRBD1 (6 bases). V lost 10 bases, J lost 0 bases, and 12 bases lay in between. This CDR3 region has 14 residues. Germline V CDR1 and CDR2: LNHDA, SQIVND (reference sequence). The CDR3 region has the DNA TGTGCCACTGGGACATACGCGAACACCGGGGAGCTGTTTTTT. It is translated as CATGTYANTGELFF. Supplemented by reference TRBV19 and TRBJ2-2, the full variable domain reads DGGITQSPKYLFRKEGQNVTLSCEQNLNHDAMYWYRQDPGQGLRLIYYSQIVNDFQKGDIAEGYSVSREKKESFPLTVTSAQKNPTAFYLCATGTYANTGELFFGEGSRLTVL.

The chain carries TRBV4-1 and TRBJ1-1; possibly TRBD1 for D (5 bases). The CDR3 is 16 amino acids. From germline, CDR1 is MGHRA and CDR2 YSYEKL. V shed 6 bases and J shed 4 bases, with 21 bases lying between them. This chain's CDR3 is CASRPRTGARGTEAFF. CDR3 DNA sequence: TGCGCCAGCAGACCCCGGACGGGCGCTAGGGGCACTGAAGCTTTCTTT.

The chain couples TRBV11-2 to TRBJ1-2; the D gene is possibly TRBD1 (5 bases). From germline, CDR1 is SGHAT and CDR2 FQNNGV. Trimming shortened V by 10 bases and J by 8 bases, and 23 bases separated the two germline ends. This CDR3 has 14 amino acids. DNA for the CDR3: TGTGCCATCGGGACGGGGGGAGGAGAAGAAGGCTACACCTTC. It translates to CAIGTGGGEEGYTF.